This T cell receptor (beta chain) appears in the sequencing data of a study of control samples from healthy donors and cancer patients. Assay used: immunoSEQ multiplex PCR; TCRdb lists only in-frame clones, some missing. This table holds 45,000 to 60,000 clones, around 90% found once. This clone came up once. The CDR3 is 13 amino acids. V lost 7 bases to trimming and J lost 4 bases, with 12 bases between them. Germline CDR1 reads MNHNY; CDR2 reads SVGAGI (reference sequence). Input material: PBMCs. The chain carries TRBV6-6 and TRBJ2-3, with D maybe TRBD1 (6 bases). The TCR comes from a man aged 55 to 69 with head and neck cancer. CDR3 sequence (DNA): TGTGCCAGCAACGCCAGGGGCCCAGATACGCAGTATTTT. Protein: CASNARGPDTQYF.